This TCR beta chain was profiled in a study of T cell responses to AZD1222 COVID-19 vaccine. Repertoires were generated with immunoSEQ multiplex PCR, while TCRdb's copy carries only in-frame clones and drops some. Of over 70,000 clones in the sample, approximately 85% were seen once. V dropped 0 bases and J dropped 7 bases, with 13 bases sitting between them. This CDR3 contains 15 residues. The sequence was obtained from an adult in good health. The chain couples TRBV23-1 to TRBJ2-4; tentative D call: TRBD2 (6 bases). TRBV23-1 falls under the ORF class, with uncertain function. Sequencing used peripheral blood, obtained on day 0 of AZD1222 vaccination. CDR3 nucleotide sequence: TGCGCCAGCAGTCAATCGTCGGGGGAGAGGAACATTCAGTACTTC. It yields the protein CASSQSSGERNIQYF.